This T cell receptor (beta chain) was captured in a study of blood T cell repertoires in COVID-19 (dated by TCRdb to 2020 to 2021). A note on the overall study: Samples from collaborators originated in the United States, Italy and Spain and spanned both the acute and convalescent phases of COVID-19. The material from the prospective study consisted of cDNA or gDNA derived from T cells, B-cell-depleted T cells, or PBMCs. Subjects who had been exposed to COVID-19, were actively infected with it, or had recovered from it provided the deeply sampled blood TCRbeta repertoires that made up the dataset. The repertoires were released in a freely available public database meant as a resource for research on the immune response to SARS-CoV-2. Samples were obtained from the ongoing ImmuneRACE study (first 160 participants) and from over 1,000 subjects provided by 6 global collaborators. Sample metadata almost always included a de-identified subject ID, COVID-19 status, age in years and sex. Where available, HLA class I and class II types were obtained from metadata supplied by the sample provider rather than from assay-based typing.

Notes on this clone: Its antigen specificity is not known. No base qualities exist here, and no much larger clone lies one base off it.

V ends up 6 bases short and J 9 bases short, with an unmatched junction base count of 7. CDR1 and CDR2 are drawn from the germline V gene: MDHEN, SYDVKM. Including cysteine and phenylalanine, the CDR3 has 13 amino acids. The DNA shown is the 39-base CDR3, in frame from base 1. The immunoSEQ Assay, a bias-controlled multiplex PCR, was used to amplify TCRbeta CDR3 regions from genomic DNA. As for the authors' bioinformatics: The number of nucleated cells in each sample was estimated from the amplification of reference gene primers within the assay. To quantify the absolute abundance of each unique TCRbeta CDR3 rearrangement, sequence reads were collapsed and filtered. For each sample, productive Simpson clonality was calculated as the square root of Simpson's diversity index across productive rearrangements. The immuneACCESS repertoire file appears here via TCRdb, limited to in-frame rearrangements. These files lack a portion of the clones; in checked studies, under half of the deficit traces to unresolved V genes, and the cause of the others is not known. V and J calls and clone size follow that table, whereas D and trimming were derived from the DNA. The sample profile shows approximately 290,000 clones; approximately 84% of them were found once. The ten largest clones take up 15% to 18% of the sample.

In Seattle, one collaborating source enrolled patients while the infection was active and tracked those patients longitudinally over the course of disease. Whole blood was collected in K2EDTA tubes by collaborating institutions according to the institutions' own protocols. For TCRbeta analysis, collaborators shipped samples in one of three forms: frozen whole blood, isolated PBMCs, or DNA extracted from either of those sample types. The investigation overall reported the following: How much clinical and demographic metadata was included differed by source and by participant, and the metadata was provided uncurated.

In this chain, TRBV28 is recombined with TRBJ2-1, with 8 junctional bases fitting TRBD2. The sequencing input was peripheral blood. The TCR sequence derives from a person aged 65 to 85 with COVID-19, enrolled during active disease. DNA sequence: TGTGCCAGCAGCCTCGGGGGGGCGGGTGAGCAGTTCTTC. It translates as CASSLGGAGEQFF.